The entry that follows covers one TCR beta chain sequence. The data derive from a study of blood T cell repertoires in COVID-19. About the research overall: Researchers got acute and convalescent COVID-19 samples from the United States, Italy and Spain.

This table comes from immunoSEQ multiplex PCR, and its TCRdb copy is limited to in-frame clones, with some not included. The sample lists tens of thousands of clones; about 79% were seen once. The CDR3 totals 14 residues. Germline V gene sequence: CDR1 SGHTA, CDR2 FQGNSA. Deletions cut 5 bases from V and 4 bases from J, with 15 bases between. The source is a man aged 70-80 years with acute or convalescent COVID-19. The sequenced sample was peripheral blood. The chain employs TRBV7-2 and TRBJ2-7; possibly TRBD1 for D (7 bases). CDR3 region: CASSPSSGGYEQYF. The CDR3 DNA reads as TGTGCCAGCAGCCCTAGCTCAGGGGGGTACGAGCAGTACTTC.